The 27 T cell receptor beta chains below were found in one sample sequenced in a study of shared clonotypes between healthy human individuals. Produced via immunoSEQ multiplex PCR; TCRdb's table is partial and in-frame only. The data hold roughly 1.5 million clones, with nearly 99% observed a single time. The source material was naive CD4+ T cells sorted from blood. Sample subset: CD45RA+ positively selected. These receptors were collected from a man younger than 40 in good health.

CDR3 region: CASRFREDYGYTF. CDR3 sequence (DNA): TGTGCCAGCAGATTCAGGGAGGACTATGGCTACACCTTC. V and J are TRBV27 and TRBJ1-2; possibly TRBD1 for D (5 bases). Germline values: CDR1 MNHEY, CDR2 SMNVEV (reference sequence). The CDR3 runs to 13 residues. Trimming pared 6 bases from V and 3 bases from J, leaving 11 bases between.

The V call is TRBV18, the J call TRBJ2-7; 7 nucleotides line up with TRBD2. CDR3 length equals 15 residues. Germline CDR1 reads KGHSH; CDR2 reads LQKENI. V lost 3 bases to trimming and J lost 0 bases; unmatched junction nucleotides: 5. CDR3 nucleotides: TGTGCCAGCTCACCCACCGGGACTAACTCCTACGAGCAGTACTTC. Translation gives CASSPTGTNSYEQYF.

The chain joins TRBV5-1 to TRBJ2-1, with 7 bases identical to TRBD2. J lost 12 bases, V lost 3 bases, and 9 bases had no gene match. The CDR3 contains 13 residues. Germline V CDR1 and CDR2: SGHRS, YFSETQ. The CDR3 region is CASSSVTSLSQFF. CDR3 DNA: TGCGCCAGCAGCTCCGTGACTAGCCTGTCGCAGTTCTTC.

The rearrangement uses TRBV11-2 and TRBJ2-5; 13 bases align to TRBD2. The CDR3 contains 15 residues. Trimming cost V 3 bases and J 3 bases; bases outside gene matches: 1. Per the germline V gene, CDR1 is SGHAT and CDR2 is FQNNGV. CDR3 protein: CASSLGTSGKETQYF. The CDR3 DNA is TGTGCCAGCAGCTTGGGGACTAGCGGGAAAGAGACCCAGTACTTC.

Notes on this clone: Other DNA variants within this sample encode the same CDR3. The chain links TRBV18 to TRBJ2-3; a weak D match, TRBD1 (5 bases). Germline values: CDR1 KGHSH, CDR2 LQKENI. Trimming took off 1 base at V and 2 bases at J, with 13 bases between the two ends. There are 16 residues in the CDR3. The CDR3 DNA is TGTGCCAGCTCACCACTATCCTCAGGGATCACAGATACGCAGTATTTT. This codes for CASSPLSSGITDTQYF.

The V gene is TRBV7-9, the J gene TRBJ2-7; 13 positions agree with TRBD2. Germline lookup yields CDR1 SEHNR and CDR2 FQNEAQ (reference sequence). CDR3 length: 14 amino acids. The V and J ends lost 5 bases and 5 bases, in that order; junction bases with no gene match: 3. CDR3 region: CASSRTSGRNEQYF. In nucleotides, the CDR3 is TGTGCCAGCAGCCGGACTAGCGGGAGAAACGAGCAGTACTTC.

The genes are TRBV2 and TRBJ2-7; the match to TRBD2 covers 11 bases. Per the germline V gene, CDR1 is SNHLY and CDR2 is FYNNEI. CDR3 size: 13 residues. The trim removed 9 bases at V and 4 bases at J, leaving 5 bases unmatched. CDR3 sequence (DNA): TGTGCCAGTAGGACTAGCGGGTCTTACGAGCAGTACTTC. This sequence encodes CASRTSGSYEQYF.

This chain connects TRBV5-4 to TRBJ2-3; TRBD2 agrees at 7 bases. This CDR3 spans 16 amino acids. Unmatched junction bases numbered 5, after V lost 1 base and J lost 0 bases. CDR1 is SGHNT and CDR2 is YYREEE in the germline V gene (reference sequence). The CDR3 loop is CASSLFGRISTDTQYF. Written as DNA, the CDR3 is TGTGCCAGCAGCTTGTTCGGGAGGATTAGCACAGATACGCAGTATTTT.

The chain joins TRBV7-2 to TRBJ1-4; D is unclear. V was cut by 5 bases and J by 5 bases, with 18 bases left in between. The CDR3 consists of 16 residues. Germline CDR1 reads SGHTA; CDR2 reads FQGNSA. The CDR3 coding sequence is TGTGCCAGCAGCCCGAAAACTTCGCGGGGAAATGAAAAACTGTTTTTT. The encoded protein is CASSPKTSRGNEKLFF.

The rearrangement joins TRBV5-1 to TRBJ2-1, with D possibly matching TRBD1 (5 bases). There are 18 residues in the CDR3. Germline V CDR1 and CDR2: SGHRS, YFSETQ. V shed 1 base and J shed 3 bases, with 20 bases lying between them. The CDR3 region is CASSLKPGPGYLYNEQFF. CDR3 nucleotides: TGCGCCAGCAGCTTGAAACCAGGGCCCGGATACCTCTACAATGAGCAGTTCTTC.

This rearrangement joins TRBV5-1 to TRBJ1-5; D gene unclear. This CDR3 region has 15 residues. CDR1 is SGHRS, CDR2 YFSETQ, per germline. Trimming removed 0 bases from V and 3 bases from J, with 10 bases in between. CDR3 in DNA: TGCGCCAGCAGCTTGGGTCAGTCGAACAATCAGCCCCAGCATTTT. Its translation is CASSLGQSNNQPQHF.

Worth noting for this clone: The identical CDR3 is also encoded by other nucleotide sequences in the sample. CDR3 region: CASSDGQYQETQYF. For the CDR3, the DNA is TGTGCCAGCAGCGACGGACAGTACCAAGAGACCCAGTACTTC. This chain joins TRBV7-9 and TRBJ2-5, with D tentatively TRBD1 (6 bases). V dropped 5 bases and J dropped 0 bases, with 10 bases sitting between them. The CDR3 spans 14 residues. From germline, CDR1 is SEHNR and CDR2 FQNEAQ (reference sequence).

J is TRBJ2-7 and V is TRBV15, with TRBD2 as a possible D gene (5 bases). Between the trimmed V and J ends, which lost 5 bases and 5 bases, there was a span of 13 bases. Germline V gene data show CDR1 as LNHNV and CDR2 as YYDKDF (reference sequence). The CDR3 covers 13 residues. CDR3 sequence reads: CATSGLRRDEQYF. DNA for the CDR3: TGTGCCACCAGCGGACTCCGGCGGGACGAGCAGTACTTC.

A word on this clone: Other DNA sequences in this specimen translate into the identical CDR3. The chain recombines TRBV18 with TRBJ1-5; D may be TRBD1 (6 bases). Trimming took 3 bases from V and 4 from J, leaving 10 bases between them. This CDR3 spans 14 amino acids. The V gene's germline CDR1 is KGHSH and CDR2 LQKENI. The CDR3 sequence: CASSPEGGNQPQHF. The DNA for the CDR3 is TGTGCCAGCTCACCGGAAGGGGGAAATCAGCCCCAGCATTTT.

The rearrangement joins TRBV28 to TRBJ1-5, with D tentatively TRBD1 (6 bases). The V gene lost 2 bases and the J gene lost 6 bases, with 17 bases spanning the gap. Germline-derived CDR1 and CDR2 are MDHEN and SYDVKM. The CDR3 sequence is 16 residues long. The DNA for the CDR3 is TGTGCCAGCAGTTTAAGGGAGACAGGCCCTCGTCAGCCCCAGCATTTT. It translates to CASSLRETGPRQPQHF.

The chain uses TRBV6-1 and TRBJ1-1, with D possibly matching TRBD1 (6 bases). The V end lost 2 bases, the J end lost 3 bases, and 19 bases lay between the germline ends. The CDR3 is made up of 17 amino acids. From germline, CDR1 is MNHNS and CDR2 SASEGT. The CDR3 spells CASSERPGGKGYTEAFF. The CDR3 nucleotides read TGTGCCAGCAGTGAACGCCCGGGGGGCAAAGGGTACACTGAAGCTTTCTTT.

This clone was detected only once. The CDR3 DNA reads TGTGCCAGCAGCTTCGACAGGGGATCCCAAGAGACCCAGTACTTC. This gives the protein CASSFDRGSQETQYF. The chain joins TRBV7-2 to TRBJ2-5; 8 bases fit TRBD1. V lost 3 bases and J lost 1; bases outside the gene matches: 4. This CDR3 is built from 15 residues. Germline loops: CDR1 SGHTA, CDR2 FQGNSA.

This clone was picked up one time. The gene calls are TRBV2 and TRBJ1-3, with D hard to call. Trimming cost V 6 bases and J 2 bases, with 14 bases left between them. Germline assignment: CDR1 SNHLY and CDR2 FYNNEI. The CDR3 runs 15 residues. CDR3 amino acids: CASRPTARPGNTIYF. CDR3 sequence (DNA): TGTGCCAGCAGGCCAACAGCGAGACCTGGAAACACCATATATTTT. The complete variable domain, with remaining parts taken from reference TRBV2 and TRBJ1-3, reads EPEVTQTPSHQVTQMGQEVILRCVPISNHLYFYWYRQILGQKVEFLVSFYNNEISEKSEIFDDQFSVERPDGSNFTLKIRSTKLEDSAMYFCASRPTARPGNTIYFGEGSWLTVV.

The chain combines TRBV28 with TRBJ1-1; TRBD1 matches at 10 bases. Trimming cost V 6 bases and J 6 bases; bases outside gene matches: 7. This CDR3 spans 14 amino acids. Germline CDR1 reads MDHEN; CDR2 reads SYDVKM. CDR3 coding DNA: TGTGCCAGCAGCGCCGGGACAGGGGCTTCTGAAGCTTTCTTT. This translates into CASSAGTGASEAFF.

CDR3 amino acids: CASSPLDSWTSYEQYF. CDR3 nucleotides: TGTGCCAGCTCACCGTTGGACTCCTGGACCTCCTACGAGCAGTACTTC. The rearrangement uses TRBV18 and TRBJ2-7, with D perhaps matching TRBD2 (5 bases). The V end was cut by 3 bases, the J end by 0 bases, with 15 bases between. This CDR3 spans 16 amino acids. Germline assignment: CDR1 KGHSH and CDR2 LQKENI.

The rearrangement links TRBV5-1 to TRBJ1-5; D is undetermined. CDR1 and CDR2 from the germline V gene are SGHRS and YFSETQ. Trimming stripped 4 bases from V and 9 bases from J, with 17 bases between. The CDR3 consists of 14 residues. The CDR3 sequence is CASSEGVRGGPQHF. DNA of the CDR3: TGCGCCAGCAGCGAGGGTGTTCGGGGAGGGCCCCAGCATTTT. Full variable domain (remainder filled in from reference TRBV5-1 and TRBJ1-5): KAGVTQTPRYLIKTRGQQVTLSCSPISGHRSVSWYQQTPGQGLQFLFEYFSETQRNKGNFPGRFSGRQFSNSRSEMNVSTLELGDSALYLCASSEGVRGGPQHFGDGTRLSIL.

V usage is TRBV2 and J usage is TRBJ2-5, with TRBD2 matching over 9 bases. CDR1 and CDR2 (germline): SNHLY, FYNNEI. This CDR3 region has 15 residues. The junction had 5 bases not matched to a gene; V was cut back by 5 bases and J by 1 base. The CDR3 bases are TGTGCCAGCAGTCGGACTAGCGTTCTCCAAGAGACCCAGTACTTC. It codes for CASSRTSVLQETQYF.

The chain couples TRBV6-6 to TRBJ1-2; the match to TRBD1 covers 7 bases. V shed 10 bases and J 8 bases; nucleotides not matched to a gene: 13. Germline CDR1 MNHNY, CDR2 SVGAGI (reference sequence). The CDR3 spans 13 residues. The CDR3 here is CANGQALGLGYTF. The CDR3 DNA sequence: TGTGCCAACGGACAGGCCCTAGGATTAGGCTACACCTTC.

V gene TRBV4-1 combines with J gene TRBJ2-5; D not resolved. The germline V and J ends were trimmed by 3 bases and 5 bases, with 13 bases remaining between them. The CDR3 has 14 residues. Germline CDR1 and CDR2: MGHRA and YSYEKL. CDR3 sequence: CASSHPGSLETQYF. The CDR3 nucleotides read TGCGCCAGCAGCCACCCCGGCAGTCTGGAGACCCAGTACTTC.

The chain combines TRBV28 with TRBJ2-7; D perhaps matches TRBD1 (5 bases). CDR1 and CDR2 from the germline V gene are MDHEN and SYDVKM. Trimming cost V 6 bases and J 4 bases, with 10 bases left between them. The length of the CDR3 is 12 residues. As DNA, the CDR3 is TGTGCCAGCAGAATACAGGAATACGAGCAGTACTTC. Amino acids: CASRIQEYEQYF. The whole variable domain, remainder taken from reference TRBV28 and TRBJ2-7, is DVKVTQSSRYLVKRTGEKVFLECVQDMDHENMFWYRQDPGLGLRLIYFSYDVKMKEKGDIPEGYSVSREKKERFSLILESASTNQTSMYLCASRIQEYEQYFGPGTRLTVT.

Concerning this clone: Other DNA sequences in the same sample also yield this CDR3. The chain uses TRBV5-1 and TRBJ1-4; no clear D. The V gene lost 0 bases and the J gene lost 3 bases, with 6 bases spanning the gap. The CDR3 runs 14 residues. Per the germline V gene, CDR1 is SGHRS and CDR2 is YFSETQ. CDR3 sequence (DNA): TGCGCCAGCAGCTTGGGACGGCCTAATGAAAAACTGTTTTTT. Amino acids: CASSLGRPNEKLFF.

Turning to this clone: Other DNA sequences of this sample code for an identical CDR3. The chain is built from TRBV18 and TRBJ2-5, with D possibly matching TRBD2 (5 bases). The germline V gene has CDR1 KGHSH and CDR2 LQKENI. CDR3 length equals 13 residues. The V gene lost 3 bases and the J gene lost 5 bases, with 10 bases spanning the gap. The chain's CDR3 is CASSPIGGETQYF. In DNA, the CDR3 is TGTGCCAGCTCACCTATAGGCGGGGAGACCCAGTACTTC.